This T cell receptor beta chain was captured in a study of blood T cell repertoires in COVID-19. Study-wide background: PBMCs, B-cell-depleted T cells, or T cells were the source of the cDNA or gDNA that made up the material.

The CDR3 contains 16 residues. Germline values: CDR1 MNHEY, CDR2 SVGEGT. Trimming took 1 base from V and 4 from J, leaving 17 bases between them. Libraries were prepared by immunoSEQ multiplex PCR; TCRdb keeps only in-frame clonotypes and omits some of them. Of under 400,000 clones in the sample, roughly 86% were seen once. V and J are TRBV6-2 or TRBV6-3 and TRBJ2-7; D remains ambiguous. Sequencing was performed on peripheral blood. The clonotype originates from a woman in her twenties or thirties with COVID-19, enrolled during active disease. The CDR3 here is CASSYWLGSQKYEQYF. The CDR3 DNA reads TGTGCCAGCAGTTACTGGTTGGGCTCGCAAAAATACGAGCAGTACTTC.